The 10 T cell receptor beta chains below come from one sample, sequenced in a study of T cell responses to AZD1222 COVID-19 vaccine. Assay: immunoSEQ multiplex PCR; the TCRdb copy retains only in-frame clones and omits some. Found here are about 110,000 clones, approximately 89% of them singletons; the top ten hold roughly 3%. The source was peripheral blood, collected on day 0 of MenACWY control vaccination. The receptors here all came from an adult in good health.

This CDR3 is CASSLWGGADGYTF. CDR3 nucleotides: TGCGCCAGCAGCTTGTGGGGGGGCGCAGATGGCTACACCTTC. The V call is TRBV5-1, the J call TRBJ1-2, with a weak D call TRBD1 (6 bases). The CDR3 sequence is 14 residues long. The V end was cut by 1 base, the J end by 6 bases, with 13 bases between. The germline CDR1 and CDR2 sequences are SGHRS and YFSETQ.

The chain recombines TRBV28 with TRBJ2-1; TRBD1 matches at 7 bases. V lost 5 bases to trimming and J lost 9 bases; unmatched junction nucleotides: 4. The CDR3 is 12 amino acids. Germline-derived CDR1 and CDR2 are MDHEN and SYDVKM. The CDR3 nucleotides read TGTGCCAGCAGTACAGGGGTACGTGAGCAGTTCTTC. Translated: CASSTGVREQFF.

The chain carries TRBV29-1 and TRBJ2-1, with 8 nucleotides matching TRBD1. Losses at the gene ends were 0 bases for V and 13 bases for J; bases not matched to a gene: 26. The germline CDR1 and CDR2 sequences are SQVTM and ANQGSEA. The CDR3 runs to 19 residues. The CDR3, as DNA: TGCAGCGTTGAAGAATTAACCAGTGCAGGGGGCCGGATCTACCTCTTCCAGTTCTTC. It translates to CSVEELTSAGGRIYLFQFF.

The J gene is TRBJ1-5, the V gene TRBV19; D gene uncertain. CDR1 and CDR2 (germline): LNHDA, SQIVND (reference sequence). The CDR3 has 14 residues. V was clipped by 3 bases and J by 2 bases, with 8 bases between them. The CDR3 coding sequence is TGTGCCAGTAGTATCTCCTTGGGCAATCAGCCCCAGCATTTT. This translates into CASSISLGNQPQHF.

The table lists this clone with a count of one. The genes are TRBV29-1 and TRBJ2-2; D is undetermined. V was cut by 7 bases and J by 7 bases, with 13 bases left in between. The CDR3 is 12 amino acids. Per the germline V gene, CDR1 is SQVTM and CDR2 is ANQGSEA. This CDR3 is CSGKVEYGELFF. CDR3 sequence (DNA): TGCAGCGGAAAGGTAGAATACGGGGAGCTGTTTTTT.

V and J are TRBV4-2 and TRBJ1-4; 10 nucleotides agree with TRBD1. J was trimmed by 5 bases and V by 3 bases; bases with no gene match: 6. Germline V lookup: CDR1 LGHNA, CDR2 YNFKEQ. This CDR3 has 16 residues. In DNA form, the CDR3 reads TGTGCCAGCAGCCACTTCTCGGGACAGGGGAATGAAAAACTGTTTTTT. Translation: CASSHFSGQGNEKLFF.

V and J are TRBV6-5 and TRBJ2-7; 9 nucleotides match TRBD2. CDR1 MNHEY and CDR2 SVGAGI come from the germline V gene. This CDR3 has 16 amino acids. The V gene end was trimmed by 2 bases and the J gene end by 2 bases; junction bases not matched to a gene: 7. Here the CDR3 reads CASSYSSGGFTYEQYF. CDR3 coding DNA: TGTGCCAGCAGTTACAGTAGCGGGGGCTTTACCTACGAGCAGTACTTC.

V gene TRBV18 combines with J gene TRBJ2-7, with D perhaps being TRBD1 or TRBD2 (6 bases each). Germline CDR1 reads KGHSH; CDR2 reads LQKENI. Trimming removed 5 bases at V and 0 bases at J, with 20 bases between. The CDR3 extends over 17 amino acids. This CDR3 reads CASSSPGETGLSYEQYF. CDR3 coding DNA: TGTGCCAGCTCATCCCCGGGGGAAACAGGGCTCTCCTACGAGCAGTACTTC.

The chain has TRBV3-1 (or the pseudogene TRBV3-2) and TRBJ2-1; tentatively, D is TRBD2 (7 bases). The CDR3 has 18 amino acids. V was trimmed by 0 bases and J by 5 bases, leaving 20 bases between them. The germline V gene encodes CDR1 LGHDT and CDR2 YNNKEL (reference sequence). The CDR3 DNA is TGTGCCAGCAGCCAAGACGTAAGGGCGCGGGGGACAAACAATGAGCAGTTCTTC. The encoded protein is CASSQDVRARGTNNEQFF.

J is TRBJ1-1 and V is TRBV6-1, with no clear D. The germline V gene encodes CDR1 MNHNS and CDR2 SASEGT. Deletions cut 2 bases from V and 2 bases from J, with 15 bases between. The CDR3 consists of 16 residues. The CDR3 is CASSETFGEVNTEAFF. The CDR3 DNA sequence: TGTGCCAGCAGTGAAACTTTTGGAGAGGTTAACACTGAAGCTTTCTTT.